Sequencing of this T cell receptor (beta chain) was carried out in a study of blood T cells in healthy people across ages. Through a sample-barcoded 5' primer and a J-beta primer mix, a second PCR was run for roughly 6 to 12 cycles. TCRdb processed the 5' RACE reads anew with MiXCR; each CDR3 protein has one entry. Altogether some 1.6 million distinct CDR3 sequences are present, about 35% being singletons, with the ten largest covering approximately 11%. This clonotype was detected a few times. Its antigen is not identified. V was cut by 0 bases and J by 4 bases, with 13 bases left in between. This CDR3 has 15 residues. The study's findings and limits: Reliance upon unsorted PBMCs precluded definitive naive versus antigen-experienced comparison. Donor CMV status was unknown, possibly confounding expanded clonotype changes.

Every sample had a minimum of 6.5 million PBMCs isolated. Total RNA extraction produced at least 5 micrograms (per sample) for the study. This receptor was taken from a woman under 40 in good health. The sample taken for sequencing was blood. J is TRBJ2-7 and V is TRBV6-7; D is undetermined. TRBV6-7 is identified as an open reading frame with a role that is uncertain. As DNA, the CDR3 is TGTGCCAGCAGTTACTCGGGCAGGATACGATACGAGCAGTACTTC. Its translation is CASSYSGRIRYEQYF.